This T cell receptor beta chain comes out of a study of control samples from healthy donors and cancer patients. Some clones are missing from TCRdb's copy, which holds only in-frame ones; the method was immunoSEQ multiplex PCR. Here the sample spans about 140,000 clones, around 90% being singletons. The length of the CDR3 is 15 residues. Germline loops: CDR1 SGHNT, CDR2 YENEEA. The V end was cut by 5 bases, the J end by 0 bases, with 13 bases between. The origin of this receptor is a man in his thirties or forties in good health. The V call is TRBV11-3, the J call TRBJ2-5; D not certain. Specimen: blood. Written as DNA, the CDR3 is TGTGCCAGCAGCCCAGGATATGGGAACCAAGAGACCCAGTACTTC. This translates into CASSPGYGNQETQYF.